The present T cell receptor beta chain was sequenced within a study of blood T cell repertoires in COVID-19. Here immunoSEQ multiplex PCR was the method, and the copy in TCRdb shows in-frame clones only, minus some. The table shows over 200,000 clones, with approximately 90% occurring only once. The CDR3 runs to 19 residues. The clonotype was recovered from a man under 40 who had recovered from COVID-19. The specimen sequenced was PBMCs or T cells enriched from blood (not recorded which). The genes are TRBV21-1 and TRBJ2-3; TRBD2, the table's D call, was not compared with the DNA. TRBV21-1 is noted as a pseudogene. The CDR3, as DNA: TGTGCCAGCAGCAAATCTAACGGGACTAGCGGGAGCCCCCTGGATACGCAGTATTTT. Its protein is CASSKSNGTSGSPLDTQYF.